This passage covers 12 T cell receptor beta chains from one sample sequenced in a study of blood T cell repertoires in COVID-19. Clones were sequenced by immunoSEQ multiplex PCR, and TCRdb holds only the in-frame ones, with some missing. The sample records about 180,000 clones, approximately 90% being singletons. Material: peripheral blood. The receptors were gathered from a woman younger than 45 with acute or convalescent COVID-19.

This chain uses TRBV24-1 with TRBJ2-1; TRBD1 matches 9 bases. The CDR3 contains 15 residues. With V trimmed by 2 bases and J by 13 bases, 11 bases remained unmatched. Looked up from germline, CDR1 is KGHDR and CDR2 is SFDVKD. In DNA, the CDR3 is TGTGCCACCAGTGATTGGGGGACAGGGCAAAACGGACAGTTCTTC. It specifies CATSDWGTGQNGQFF.

The chain employs TRBV11-2 and TRBJ1-5, with D tentatively TRBD1 (6 bases). CDR1 SGHAT and CDR2 FQNNGV come from the germline V gene. Trimming stripped 4 bases from V and 3 bases from J, with 7 bases between. This CDR3 spans 13 amino acids. This chain's CDR3 is CASSWGPNQPQHF. CDR3 in DNA: TGTGCCAGCAGCTGGGGGCCCAATCAGCCCCAGCATTTT.

The chain carries TRBV14 and TRBJ2-5; a possible D gene is TRBD2 (5 bases). Germline V gives CDR1 SGHDN, CDR2 FVKESK. The V and J ends lost 4 bases and 0 bases respectively, with 12 bases between them. This CDR3 comprises 15 residues. CDR3 DNA: TGTGCCAGCAGCCTGGGAGAGACCCACCAAGAGACCCAGTACTTC. Protein product: CASSLGETHQETQYF.

V usage is TRBV28 and J usage is TRBJ2-1; TRBD1 agrees at 9 bases. Unmatched junction bases numbered 7, after V lost 4 bases and J lost 6 bases. CDR3 size: 15 residues. Germline V gives CDR1 MDHEN, CDR2 SYDVKM. CDR3 loop: CASSSSGTGTNEQFF. CDR3 coding DNA: TGTGCCAGCAGTTCCTCCGGGACAGGGACCAATGAGCAGTTCTTC.

This clone was picked up a small number of times. The gene calls are TRBV7-6 and TRBJ2-1, with 10 bases matching TRBD1. V dropped 5 bases and J dropped 7; count of bases not matched to a gene: 5. The CDR3 is made up of 14 amino acids. Germline CDR1 reads SGHVS; CDR2 reads FNYEAQ. The CDR3 DNA reads as TGTGCCAGCAGCCCGGACAGGGGGGAAAATGAGCAGTTCTTC. Residues: CASSPDRGENEQFF.

The V and J genes are TRBV10-2 and TRBJ2-3; tentatively, D is TRBD1 (5 bases). V lost 6 bases and J lost 9, with 16 bases in between. This CDR3 has 13 residues. CDR1 and CDR2 from the germline V gene are WSHSY and SAAADI. The CDR3 DNA is TGCGCCAGCAGATTTCCGGACAAAGGGACGCAGTATTTT. This translates into CASRFPDKGTQYF.

The CDR3 region is CASSLVLRAEAFF. The CDR3 DNA is TGTGCCAGCAGCTTAGTGTTGAGGGCTGAAGCTTTCTTT. The V gene is TRBV11-2, the J gene TRBJ1-1; D is unresolved. CDR1 SGHAT and CDR2 FQNNGV come from the germline V gene. The CDR3 is made up of 13 amino acids. Deletions cut 1 base from V and 6 bases from J, with 9 bases between.

The chain links TRBV7-2 to TRBJ2-5; 10 bases line up with TRBD2. Germline loops: CDR1 SGHTA, CDR2 FQGNSA. The CDR3 sequence is 14 residues long. The ends lost 1 base at V and 4 bases at J; junction bases unmatched: 0. The CDR3 DNA follows: TGTGCCAGCAGCTTAGGACTAGCGGGAGAGACCCAGTACTTC. Translated, it gives CASSLGLAGETQYF.

This sequence joins TRBV7-9 and TRBJ2-3; D gene ambiguous. Trimming removed 1 base at V and 4 bases at J, with 6 bases between. Germline V lookup: CDR1 SEHNR, CDR2 FQNEAQ (reference sequence). This CDR3 spans 13 amino acids. Here the CDR3 DNA reads TGTGCCAGCAGCTTAGGGGCTCCAGATACGCAGTATTTT. Protein product: CASSLGAPDTQYF. Together with reference TRBV7-9 and TRBJ2-3, the CDR3 gives the full variable domain: DTGVSQNPRHKITKRGQNVTFRCDPISEHNRLYWYRQTLGQGPEFLTYFQNEAQLEKSRLLSDRFSAERPKGSFSTLEIQRTEQGDSAMYLCASSLGAPDTQYFGPGTRLTVL.

The chain employs TRBV7-8 and TRBJ2-3; 13 nucleotides agree with TRBD2. Germline CDR1 and CDR2: SGHVS and FQNEAQ. After removal of 7 bases from V and 0 bases from J, the junction contained 7 bases not matched to a gene. The CDR3 consists of 17 residues. This CDR3 reads CASTAGLAGTSTDTQYF. The DNA of the CDR3 is TGTGCCAGCACAGCGGGACTAGCGGGAACTAGCACAGATACGCAGTATTTT.

The CDR3: CASSSTGKGNTIYF. The CDR3 nucleotides read TGTGCCAGCAGTTCGACAGGGAAGGGAAACACCATATATTTT. The J gene is TRBJ1-3, the V gene TRBV28, with TRBD1 matching 7 bases. CDR1 MDHEN and CDR2 SYDVKM come from the germline V gene. There are 14 residues in the CDR3. Trimming at V came to 4 bases and at J to 4 bases, leaving 4 bases not matched to a gene.

For this clone: This sample includes further DNA sequences coding for the same CDR3. In nucleotides, the CDR3 is TGTGCCAGCAGCCCGGGGGGCTATGGCTACACCTTC. Protein product: CASSPGGYGYTF. This chain links TRBV28 with TRBJ1-2, with D maybe TRBD1 (5 bases). The CDR3 length is 12 residues. Trimming pared 6 bases from V and 4 bases from J, leaving 9 bases between. In germline, CDR1 is MDHEN, CDR2 SYDVKM.